This T cell receptor (beta chain) was retrieved from a study of CD8 T cells in ankylosing spondylitis. This clonotype was detected ten times or more. Its antigen is as yet unknown. With molecular barcodes, quantitative 5'-RACE was used to make the TCR beta libraries. One entry per CDR3 protein, called by TCRdb with MiXCR from the 5' RACE reads. The repertoire holds roughly 370,000 distinct CDR3 sequences, with more than 20% as singletons. V was trimmed by 1 base and J by 11 bases, leaving 11 bases between them. The CDR3 sequence is 12 residues long. The study's findings and limits: For ankylosing spondylitis blood, a TCR beta motif of 7 to 9 highly homologous variants appeared characteristic. Clones tied to disease were said to be significantly enriched in matched ankylosing spondylitis synovial fluid.

The clonotype comes from a male donor with ankylosing spondylitis. The chain carries TRBV12-3 or TRBV12-4 and TRBJ1-1; weak D call: TRBD1 (5 bases). The sample was blood, either unsorted or a sorted T cell fraction (not recorded which). CDR3 sequence: CASSLGGLGAFF. In DNA, the CDR3 is TGTGCCAGCAGTTTAGGGGGCCTCGGGGCTTTCTTT.